The clone carrying this TCR beta chain was seen a few times. This entry belongs to a study of blood T cell repertoires in COVID-19. About the study: Some COVID-19 samples were acute and others convalescent; all came from the United States, Italy and Spain. PBMCs, B-cell-depleted T cells, or T cells were the source of the cDNA or gDNA that made up the material.

In the original analysis: Cell counts per sample came from amplifying reference gene primers. Using immunoSEQ multiplex PCR, the repertoire was profiled, and TCRdb retains in-frame clones only, with some absent. The DNA was the basis for D and trimming; V, J and clone size are from that table. The table lists approximately 61,000 clones, around 87% of them singletons. The CDR3 sequence is 14 residues long. Germline V gene lookup returns CDR1 KGHSH and CDR2 LQKENI. The V and J ends lost 2 bases and 6 bases, in that order; junction bases with no gene match: 4. The source is a human donor in a cohort sampled during active COVID-19. The chain carries TRBV18 and TRBJ1-2; TRBD1 agrees at 9 bases. Sequenced sample: peripheral blood. CDR3 coding DNA: TGTGCCAGCTCACCAGCAGGGACAGGGCATGGCTACACCTTC. It translates to CASSPAGTGHGYTF.